This T cell receptor (beta chain) was captured in a study of Ad26.COV2.S vaccination and SARS-CoV-2 variants. The treatment: some 20 received Ad26.COV2.S at low or high dose, single or two shots; several received placebo; per-sample allocation not given. Repertoires come from day 63 after the first vaccine or placebo injection. Immunization relied on an Ad26 vector, which expressed Wuhan-strain SARS-CoV-2 spike. CDR1 and CDR2 (germline): KGHDR, SFDVKD. The CDR3 runs to 18 residues. The V end lost 3 bases, the J end lost 3 bases, and 20 bases lay between the germline ends. Sequencing used immunoSEQ multiplex PCR; TCRdb keeps in-frame clones, though not all of them. Here the sample spans 300,000 to 450,000 clones, 85% being singletons.

The chain is built from TRBV24-1 and TRBJ2-1, with D perhaps TRBD1 or TRBD2 (5 bases each). This clonotype was obtained from a person aged 18-60 years who received the Ad26.COV2.S COVID-19 vaccine or a placebo. The sample here was peripheral blood, taken in a trial of Ad26.COV2.S vaccine versus placebo. CDR3 nucleotide sequence: TGTGCCACCAGTGATACCCCGGGACGGAACGATTTCTACAATGAGCAGTTCTTC. It encodes CATSDTPGRNDFYNEQFF.